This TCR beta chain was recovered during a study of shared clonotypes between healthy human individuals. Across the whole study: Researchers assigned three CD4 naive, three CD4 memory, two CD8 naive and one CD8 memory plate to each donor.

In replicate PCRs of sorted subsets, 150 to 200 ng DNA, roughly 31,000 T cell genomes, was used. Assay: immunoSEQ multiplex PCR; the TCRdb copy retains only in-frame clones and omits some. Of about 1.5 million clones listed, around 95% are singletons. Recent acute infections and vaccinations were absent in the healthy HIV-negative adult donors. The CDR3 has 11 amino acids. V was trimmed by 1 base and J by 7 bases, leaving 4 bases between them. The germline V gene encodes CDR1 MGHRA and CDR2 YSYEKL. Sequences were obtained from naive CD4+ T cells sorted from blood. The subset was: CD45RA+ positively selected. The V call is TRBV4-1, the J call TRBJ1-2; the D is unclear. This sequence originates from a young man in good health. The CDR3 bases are TGCGCCAGCAGCCAAGGACGTGGCTACACCTTC. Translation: CASSQGRGYTF.